This T cell receptor beta chain is from a study of shared clonotypes between healthy human individuals. Findings and caveats of the study: Larger estimated richness was generally seen in naive subsets than in memory subsets. There were few donors, and this limited the genetic and exposure-history diversity represented.

In the case of this clone: Its antigen is not identified.

Assay execution took place at the deep level. Clones were read by immunoSEQ multiplex PCR, and TCRdb kept only the in-frame ones, dropping some. The data show fewer than 850,000 clones, roughly 87% seen once. CD8 memory merged CD45RO+ cells and CCR7-negative CD45RA+ TemRA cells into one population. The source is a man between 18 and 35 years old in good health. Some clones in this sample may be carry-over from other donors' samples. The material sequenced was memory CD8+ T cells from PBMCs. The subset: CD45RO+ cells pooled with CCR7-negative TemRA cells.

The DNA for the CDR3 is TGTGCCAGCAGATGGGGGACACCGACTAGCGGGAGGTACTCCTACGAGCAGTACTTC. This translates into CASRWGTPTSGRYSYEQYF. V usage is TRBV28 and J usage is TRBJ2-7; TRBD2 matches at 13 bases. V shed 6 bases, J shed 0 bases, and the junction held 14 bases outside the gene matches. Germline CDR1 reads MDHEN; CDR2 reads SYDVKM. The CDR3 covers 19 residues.